A selection of T cell receptor beta chains follows, all from one sample in a study of cytomegalovirus exposure and HLA in healthy donors. Only in-frame clones appear in the TCRdb table, and some are missing; sequencing was by immunoSEQ multiplex PCR. The data contain 150,000 to 200,000 clones, roughly 72% of them singletons. Sequencing was carried out using PBMCs. The receptors were gathered from a young man in good health and CMV-seronegative. Both conserved end residues are trimmed from each CDR3. The order of the fields is J gene, D gene, V gene, CDR3 protein. D genes are given only for firm matches.

J gene: TRBJ1-4; D gene: .; V gene: TRBV2; CDR3 protein: ASSAPEGFPEKLF
J gene: TRBJ2-7; D gene: TRBD1; V gene: TRBV9; CDR3 protein: ASSVTTGDSYEQY
J gene: TRBJ2-1; D gene: TRBD1; V gene: TRBV6-6; CDR3 protein: ASSYQTGVNEQF
J gene: TRBJ2-7; D gene: .; V gene: TRBV30; CDR3 protein: AGDRYGYEQY
J gene: TRBJ1-1; D gene: .; V gene: TRBV12-5; CDR3 protein: ASGLPGSEAF
J gene: TRBJ1-4; D gene: TRBD1; V gene: TRBV28; CDR3 protein: AAIGQGYEKLF
J gene: TRBJ2-2; D gene: TRBD2; V gene: TRBV4-1; CDR3 protein: ASSQVTSANTGELF
J gene: TRBJ1-1; D gene: .; V gene: TRBV5-1; CDR3 protein: ASSSGTYVEAF
J gene: TRBJ2-7; D gene: .; V gene: TRBV27; CDR3 protein: ASSGHYEQY
J gene: TRBJ2-3; D gene: .; V gene: TRBV6-5; CDR3 protein: ASSWRGGEDTQY
J gene: TRBJ2-1; D gene: .; V gene: TRBV9; CDR3 protein: ASSPPPGRNEQF
J gene: TRBJ2-2; D gene: .; V gene: TRBV11-3; CDR3 protein: ASTLAGTNTGELF
J gene: TRBJ1-1; D gene: TRBD1; V gene: TRBV6-1; CDR3 protein: ASSPQTGLNTEAF
J gene: TRBJ2-3; D gene: TRBD2; V gene: TRBV4-1; CDR3 protein: ASSHTSSGGGADTQY
J gene: TRBJ2-7; D gene: .; V gene: TRBV6-6; CDR3 protein: ASSYEQELYEQY
J gene: TRBJ1-1; D gene: TRBD1; V gene: TRBV28; CDR3 protein: ASSLLPGGYTEAF
J gene: TRBJ2-3; D gene: .; V gene: TRBV18; CDR3 protein: ASSPPASGWTDTQY
J gene: TRBJ2-2; D gene: TRBD2; V gene: TRBV10-2; CDR3 protein: ASSERGRLAGDLVSGELF
J gene: TRBJ2-4; D gene: .; V gene: TRBV28; CDR3 protein: ASSYGSAKNIQY
J gene: TRBJ1-1; D gene: .; V gene: TRBV15; CDR3 protein: ATSRSAVNTEAF
J gene: TRBJ2-7; D gene: .; V gene: TRBV28; CDR3 protein: ASTPPRGEQY
J gene: TRBJ2-1; D gene: .; V gene: TRBV7-6; CDR3 protein: ASSLGGRTTYNEQF
J gene: TRBJ2-7; D gene: .; V gene: TRBV6-5; CDR3 protein: ASSYGRGSYEQY
J gene: TRBJ2-1; D gene: TRBD1; V gene: TRBV6-1; CDR3 protein: ASRQGSSSYNEQF
J gene: TRBJ2-1; D gene: .; V gene: TRBV29-1; CDR3 protein: SVDLGGDEQF
J gene: TRBJ1-4; D gene: .; V gene: TRBV9; CDR3 protein: ASSPFGGGSGKLF
J gene: TRBJ2-1; D gene: .; V gene: TRBV15; CDR3 protein: ATSRDRSHEQF
J gene: TRBJ1-2; D gene: TRBD1; V gene: TRBV7-3; CDR3 protein: ASTPTGSEDGYT
J gene: TRBJ2-4; D gene: TRBD1; V gene: TRBV30; CDR3 protein: AWSNPGTGINIQY
J gene: TRBJ2-1; D gene: .; V gene: TRBV30; CDR3 protein: AWSGLWRGNEQF
J gene: TRBJ1-5; D gene: .; V gene: TRBV5-1; CDR3 protein: ASSLEGGGNQPQH
J gene: TRBJ2-2; D gene: TRBD2; V gene: TRBV10-1; CDR3 protein: ASTSGRNTGELF
J gene: TRBJ1-2; D gene: .; V gene: TRBV5-1; CDR3 protein: ASSLFSAPGNYGYT
J gene: TRBJ1-1; D gene: TRBD1; V gene: TRBV6-1; CDR3 protein: ASSEIRTGRGTEAF
J gene: TRBJ1-3; D gene: .; V gene: TRBV6-1; CDR3 protein: ASSAYMAIAIY
J gene: TRBJ2-2; D gene: TRBD2; V gene: TRBV28; CDR3 protein: ATIYLAGSGELL
J gene: TRBJ2-3; D gene: .; V gene: TRBV2; CDR3 protein: ASSDGTTDTQY
J gene: TRBJ2-5; D gene: .; V gene: TRBV7-9; CDR3 protein: ASSQTLTTGTGKVWTQY
J gene: TRBJ2-3; D gene: .; V gene: TRBV28; CDR3 protein: ASQVLDTQY
J gene: TRBJ2-4; D gene: .; V gene: TRBV9; CDR3 protein: ASSARDGGIAKNIQY
J gene: TRBJ2-1; D gene: TRBD2; V gene: TRBV19; CDR3 protein: ASSIVWGGAYNEQF
J gene: TRBJ2-5; D gene: .; V gene: TRBV5-4; CDR3 protein: ASSLSGLETQY
J gene: TRBJ2-2; D gene: TRBD2; V gene: TRBV11-3; CDR3 protein: ASSWGGSFGELF
J gene: TRBJ2-1; D gene: TRBD2; V gene: TRBV7-2; CDR3 protein: ASSLWTSGRGLGEQF
J gene: TRBJ1-2; D gene: .; V gene: TRBV7-8; CDR3 protein: ASSLALAANYGYT
J gene: TRBJ2-1; D gene: TRBD1; V gene: TRBV29-1; CDR3 protein: SVEGQAGNEQF
J gene: TRBJ1-4; D gene: TRBD1; V gene: TRBV2; CDR3 protein: ASSRDRVDEKLF
J gene: TRBJ2-4; D gene: TRBD2; V gene: TRBV13; CDR3 protein: SNGLAGGGAKNIQY
J gene: TRBJ1-1; D gene: .; V gene: TRBV29-1; CDR3 protein: SVDKYAQGRTEAF
J gene: TRBJ1-1; D gene: .; V gene: TRBV7-2; CDR3 protein: ASNVRGGTEAF
J gene: TRBJ2-7; D gene: .; V gene: TRBV4-1; CDR3 protein: ASSQDPVTQAHEQY
J gene: TRBJ2-7; D gene: TRBD2; V gene: TRBV30; CDR3 protein: AWSGGLAGGHSSYEQY
J gene: TRBJ2-7; D gene: .; V gene: TRBV27; CDR3 protein: ASTKNRVEGEQY
J gene: TRBJ2-1; D gene: TRBD2; V gene: TRBV5-1; CDR3 protein: ASSLGNIGHSSSGTVNEQF
J gene: TRBJ2-7; D gene: TRBD1; V gene: TRBV9; CDR3 protein: ASSVGGQSSYEQY
J gene: TRBJ2-1; D gene: TRBD2; V gene: TRBV27; CDR3 protein: ASNLGGSVF
J gene: TRBJ2-2; D gene: TRBD2; V gene: TRBV5-1; CDR3 protein: ASSLAQRELNTGELF
J gene: TRBJ2-7; D gene: TRBD2; V gene: TRBV11-2; CDR3 protein: ASSSTLAGGPSYEQY
J gene: TRBJ2-6; D gene: .; V gene: TRBV2; CDR3 protein: ATWTARSGANVLT
J gene: TRBJ2-7; D gene: TRBD1; V gene: TRBV10-1; CDR3 protein: ASSSQGIPYEQY